The entry below describes one TCR beta chain. The CDR3 is made up of 14 amino acids. The germline V gene has CDR1 SGHRS and CDR2 YFSETQ. Trimming stripped 6 bases from V and 0 bases from J, with 11 bases between. This specimen comes from a study of blood T cell repertoires in COVID-19. Per the authors' pipeline: Amplifying reference gene primers gave estimates of nucleated cell counts. Method: immunoSEQ multiplex PCR; TCRdb's copy keeps in-frame clones and lacks some. V and J calls and clone size are given by that table; D and trimming were obtained from the DNA. The repertoire consists of under 250,000 clones, with roughly 88% occurring once and the leading ten covering roughly 6.3%.

The sample taken for sequencing was peripheral blood. The sequence was obtained from a woman aged 30 to 39 with COVID-19, enrolled during active disease. This chain uses TRBV5-1 with TRBJ2-3; a weak D match, TRBD2 (7 bases). CDR3 sequence: CASTRGGSTDTQYF. The CDR3 DNA sequence: TGCGCCAGCACTAGGGGGGGTAGCACAGATACGCAGTATTTT.